This TCR beta chain was sequenced during a study of T cell repertoires in cytomegalovirus infection (dated by TCRdb to the late 2010s). Context from the whole study: Donor HLA type was relevant to the analysis, because carriage of CMV infection together with the matching HLA type was indicated by public TCR beta signatures.

This clonotype was counted between two and nine times. Its antigen has not been determined. No base qualities exist here, and no much larger clone lies one base off it. CDR1 and CDR2 were assigned from the germline V gene as ENHRY and SYGVKD. Cut back by 1 base and 7 bases, the V and J ends lie 11 bases apart. Taken from cysteine to phenylalanine, the CDR3 has 14 residues. CDR3 DNA is the only sequence kept; it has 42 bases, read in frame from the first base. Overall study outcomes, separate from this receptor: In both this cohort and an independent cohort of a few hundred donors, the cumulative frequency of public TCR beta family members distinguished carriers of CMV infection plus the relevant HLA type. The ex vivo response was dominated by HLA-C-restricted CMV-specific TCR beta clonotypes, which also provided the single most frequent clonotype in two of eight donors.

Reads for this sample came from an Illumina HiSeq 1500. TCRdb trimmed public reads at Q25 via fastp, called clones via MiXCR and kept in-frame beta chains. Every entry covers one CDR3 protein and lists the most common genes and DNA from its rows. Present in this sample are about 190,000 distinct CDR3 sequences, roughly 28% of which were seen just once. The ten largest account for approximately 30% of the sample. The sequencing sample was made of PBMCs. The sequence came from a human donor in good health (CMV status not recorded). Some clones in this sample may be carry-over from other donors' samples. Recombination connected TRBV10-3 to TRBJ2-1; the D gene could be TRBD1 or TRBD2, each one agreeing over 5 bases. The CDR3 reads CAISEWDPWNEQFF. In nucleotides, the sequence is TGTGCCATCAGTGAGTGGGACCCCTGGAATGAGCAGTTCTTC.